One and the same sample provided the 27 T cell receptor beta chains below, sequenced in a study of tumor-infiltrating lymphocytes in primary liver carcinoma. DNA and RNA were both co-extracted from roughly 18-30 mg of bulk tissue that had not been sorted. Constant-region priming of approximately 500 ng total RNA yielded TCR beta cDNA. Slightly modified ARM-PCR served as the procedure for the TCR beta libraries. These libraries came from three rounds of nested multiplex PCR. The opening two PCR rounds, 10 cycles each, paired TRBV1-TRBV30 forward primers with a C-beta reverse primer. TCRdb re-called the multiplex PCR reads through MiXCR, storing one row per CDR3 protein. In the table there are tens of thousands of distinct CDR3 sequences, roughly 79% of which are singletons. The specimen sequenced was liver tumor tissue from sampling region 4. Subset here: tumor region T4, right-lateral pole. These TCRs come from a woman under 40 with primary liver carcinoma and hepatitis B virus infection.

The V and J genes are TRBV11-2 and TRBJ2-2, with D hard to call. The germline gives CDR1 SGHAT, CDR2 FQNNGV. CDR3 length: 16 residues. The CDR3: CVNSLDPQLNTGELFF. CDR3 nucleotides: TGTGTCAACAGCCTCGATCCCCAATTGAACACCGGGGAGCTGTTTTTT.

This chain joins TRBV29-1 and TRBJ2-3, with D hard to call. The V end was cut by 4 bases, the J end by 15 bases, with 20 bases between. This CDR3 region has 12 residues. Germline V CDR1 and CDR2: SQVTM, ANQGSEA. The DNA of the CDR3 is TGCAGCGTTGGCGTAAATACAGATAGGCACTATTTT. Encoded protein: CSVGVNTDRHYF.

The rearrangement links TRBV11-2 to TRBJ2-3; D remains unclear. From germline, CDR1 is SGHAT and CDR2 FQNNGV. The CDR3 totals 14 residues. DNA for the CDR3: TGTACAAGCAGCCCGCAAACTCACACAGATACGCAGTATTTT. Protein: CTSSPQTHTDTQYF.

Turning to this clonotype: No conserved phenylalanine or tryptophan ends this CDR3, so it is likely a read error. The V call is TRBV2, the J call TRBJ2-2, with 13 bases aligning to TRBD2. CDR3 size: 16 residues. Germline loops: CDR1 SNHLY, CDR2 FYNNEI. The CDR3 DNA reads as TGTGCCGGCAGGAGGGGACTAGCGGGAAATACCGGGGAGCTGTTTTCT. Its translation: CAGRRGLAGNTGELFS.

In its sample, this clonotype was seen many times. This likely comes from a read error, as the CDR3 has no conserved phenylalanine or tryptophan at its end. This chain connects TRBV11-3 to TRBJ1-1; D remains unclear. The CDR3 is 14 amino acids. Between the trimmed V and J ends, which lost 5 bases and 0 bases, there was a span of 10 bases. Germline V gene lookup returns CDR1 SGHNT and CDR2 YENEEA. CDR3 region: CASSQDGLNTEAFS. The CDR3 region has the DNA TGTGCCAGCAGCCAGGACGGCTTGAACACTGAAGCTTTCTCT.

This clonotype occurred a few times. This rearrangement joins TRBV5-5 to TRBJ2-7; TRBD1 is a possible D gene (6 bases). This CDR3 has 16 residues. Trimming stripped 4 bases from V and 2 bases from J, with 19 bases between. CDR1 is SGHKS, CDR2 YYEKEE, per germline (reference sequence). CDR3 protein: CASSVRIGGGTYEQYF. In DNA form, the CDR3 reads TGTGCCAGCAGCGTCCGTATTGGGGGCGGTACCTACGAGCAGTACTTC. Using reference TRBV5-5 and TRBJ2-7 for the parts outside the CDR3, the full variable domain is DAGVTQSPTHLIKTRGQQVTLRCSPISGHKSVSWYQQVLGQGPQFIFQYYEKEERGRGNFPDRFSARQFPNYSSELNVNALLLGDSALYLCASSVRIGGGTYEQYFGPGTRLTVT.

The V and J genes are TRBV28 and TRBJ2-7; possibly TRBD2 for D (6 bases). The V and J ends lost 8 bases and 5 bases respectively, with 19 bases between them. The CDR3 covers 14 residues. Germline CDR1 is MDHEN and CDR2 is SYDVKM. As DNA, the CDR3 is TGTGCCAGCGGAACCCCCGGGGGTTTCCACGAGCAGTACTTC. It is translated as CASGTPGGFHEQYF.

The chain couples TRBV4-3 to TRBJ2-1; D might be TRBD2 (6 bases). CDR3 length equals 16 residues. Per germline, CDR1 LGHNA and CDR2 YSLEER. V lost 4 bases to trimming and J lost 9 bases, with 22 bases between them. Here the CDR3 reads CASSLDAGSSCIEQFF. Written as DNA, the CDR3 is TGCGCCAGCAGCCTAGATGCGGGAAGCTCCTGCATTGAGCAGTTCTTC.

This clonotype has a single count. The chain is built from TRBV10-3 and TRBJ2-5; D remains unclear. This CDR3 has 15 residues. V dropped 9 bases and J dropped 2 bases, with 19 bases sitting between them. Germline V CDR1 and CDR2: ENHRY, SYGVKD. The CDR3 bases are TGTGCCATAACTGTGTCGGCTACCAGACAAGAGACCCAGTACTTC. Translation gives CAITVSATRQETQYF.

Details on this clonotype: A much larger clone differs from this one at a single base, so this may be a read error. The CDR3 is CATSEETLPSYTQYF. CDR3 sequence (DNA): TGTGCCACCAGTGAGGAGACACTCCCATCATATACGCAGTATTTT. This chain links TRBV24-1 with TRBJ2-3; unclear D gene. The CDR3 runs to 15 residues. Germline V gene lookup returns CDR1 KGHDR and CDR2 SFDVKD. Trimming left V 4 bases short and J 7 bases short, with 17 bases between.

This clonotype counts as medium-sized. The V call is TRBV30, the J call TRBJ2-4; D perhaps matches TRBD2 (6 bases). Germline V lookup: CDR1 GTSNPN, CDR2 SVGIG (reference sequence). The CDR3 runs to 15 residues. V was cut by 1 base and J by 0 bases, with 10 bases left in between. CDR3 sequence (DNA): TGTGCCTGGAGTGGGGGGGTTCTAGCCAAAAACATTCAGTACTTC. Translation: CAWSGGVLAKNIQYF.

Details on this clonotype: Germline and junction disagree at one end, which may indicate a read error. The chain uses TRBV11-2 and TRBJ2-5; D is perhaps TRBD2 (6 bases). Looked up from germline, CDR1 is SGHAT and CDR2 is FQNNGV. CDR3 length: 14 amino acids. CDR3 DNA: TGCGCCAGTAGCTCCCCGGGGACCTGGGAGGCCCAGTACTTC. The encoded protein is CASSSPGTWEAQYF.

This clonotype was detected only once. The junction does not match germline at one end; this may be a read error. The V and J genes are TRBV29-1 and TRBJ2-3; D unresolved. The CDR3 spans 14 residues. Germline values: CDR1 SQVTM, CDR2 ANQGSEA. The CDR3, as DNA: TGCAGCCCCCGCTCAGAAGGCGTTGCAGATACGCAGAATTTC. Its translation is CSPRSEGVADTQNF.

As for this clonotype: The conserved phenylalanine or tryptophan is not found at the CDR3 terminus, so this likely reflects a read error. CDR3 DNA sequence: TGTGCCAGCAGACCCTATAAGGGCGGCACAGATACGCAGTATCTT. The encoded protein is CASRPYKGGTDTQYL. The chain has TRBV7-3 and TRBJ2-3; D unclear. The CDR3 spans 15 residues. The germline V and J ends were trimmed by 6 bases and 1 base, with 14 bases remaining between them. CDR1 and CDR2 (germline): SGHTA, FQGTGA.

For this clonotype: The junction does not match germline at one end; this may be a read error. V gene TRBV28 combines with J gene TRBJ2-4; 7 bases are a match to TRBD1. The CDR3 runs 15 residues. Germline V CDR1 and CDR2: MDHEN, SYDVKM. The CDR3, as DNA: TGTGTCAGCAGCCACAGGGGCGGGGCCAAAAACATTCAGTACTTC. This translates into CVSSHRGGAKNIQYF.

This clonotype occurred a few times. The rearrangement links TRBV11-1 to TRBJ2-6; D is unresolved. The ends were cut back, 9 bases at V and 0 bases at J, with 6 bases in the middle. Germline lookup yields CDR1 SGHAT and CDR2 FQDESV (reference sequence). The CDR3 runs 13 residues. The CDR3 DNA reads as TGTGCCAGTTCACCCTCTGGGGCCAACGTCCTGACTTTC. It yields the protein CASSPSGANVLTF. The variable domain in full, with the rest retrieved from reference TRBV11-1 and TRBJ2-6, is EAEVAQSPRYKITEKSQAVAFWCDPISGHATLYWYRQILGQGPELLVQFQDESVVDDSQLPKDRFSAERLKGVDSTLKIQPAELGDSAMYLCASSPSGANVLTFGAGSRLTVL.

V and J are TRBV12-3 or TRBV12-4 and TRBJ1-1, with a tentative D call TRBD1 (5 bases). The CDR3 is made up of 14 amino acids. V was pared by 3 bases and J by 0 bases, with 8 bases between. This CDR3 is CASSLGRMNTEAFF. CDR3 coding DNA: TGTGCCAGCAGTTTGGGGCGGATGAACACTGAAGCTTTCTTT.

In the case of this clonotype: A read error may produce the germline difference seen at one junction end. This chain joins TRBV11-2 and TRBJ2-3; D call uncertain. CDR1 and CDR2 from the germline V gene are SGHAT and FQNNGV. The CDR3 totals 14 residues. The CDR3 sequence: CTSSPQTHTDTQCF. As DNA, the CDR3 is TGTACCAGCAGCCCACAAACTCACACAGATACGCAATGTTTT.

This clonotype has just one count. The chain links TRBV4-1 to TRBJ2-3; D call uncertain. There are 18 residues in the CDR3. The ends were cut back, 2 bases at V and 6 bases at J, with 24 bases in the middle. Germline CDR1 reads MGHRA; CDR2 reads YSYEKL. The CDR3 protein is CASSQLGTVAEDSDTQYF. In DNA form, the CDR3 reads TGCGCCAGCAGCCAACTAGGCACCGTAGCTGAAGATTCGGATACGCAGTATTTT.

Remarks on this clonotype: Germline and junction disagree at one end, which may indicate a read error. V is TRBV4-3 and J is TRBJ2-2; 13 nucleotides agree with TRBD2. The germline V gene encodes CDR1 LGHNA and CDR2 YSLEER. The CDR3 is 19 residues long. CDR3 loop: CASRVLAGGPCSNTGELFF. CDR3 in DNA: TGCGCCAGCCGCGTACTAGCGGGAGGGCCCTGTTCGAACACAGGGGAGCTGTTTTTT.

Turning to this clonotype: One junction end disagrees with the germline gene, perhaps due to a read error. DNA of the CDR3: TGTGCCTGCAGTCCGCGGGGAGGGTTCACCGGGGAGCTGTTTTTT. Translation gives CACSPRGGFTGELFF. The rearrangement uses TRBV6-5 and TRBJ2-2; 7 bases match TRBD2. Germline V gene data show CDR1 as MNHEY and CDR2 as SVGAGI. The CDR3 is 15 amino acids.

About this clonotype: One end of the junction fails to match germline, which may point to a read error. The V gene is TRBV11-1, the J gene TRBJ2-2; D may be TRBD1 (6 bases). Germline CDR1 SGHAT, CDR2 FQDESV (reference sequence). The CDR3 totals 16 residues. The CDR3, as DNA: TGTGCCAGCAGCAGGGTTATGGTGGGAGTGTCAGGGGAGATGTTTTTT. As protein: CASSRVMVGVSGEMFF.

On this clonotype itself: A read error is likely, as this CDR3 ends without the conserved phenylalanine or tryptophan. The chain has TRBV6-1 and TRBJ1-2; no definite D call. CDR1 is MNHNS and CDR2 is SASEGT in the germline V gene. This CDR3 has 18 residues. The CDR3 protein is CASGERFLVLRPNYGYTL. The CDR3, as DNA: TGTGCCAGCGGTGAACGGTTCCTGGTCCTTAGACCTAACTATGGCTACACCTTG.

This rearrangement joins TRBV29-1 to TRBJ2-1; D may be TRBD2 (6 bases). This CDR3 is built from 13 residues. The V end was cut by 3 bases, the J end by 16 bases, with 22 bases between. Germline V CDR1 and CDR2: SQVTM, ANQGSEA. CDR3 nucleotide sequence: TGCAGCGTTGACGAGACTAGAGACAATGAGCCCTTCTTC. Protein: CSVDETRDNEPFF.

Note on this clonotype: A read error may produce the germline difference seen at one junction end. The V call is TRBV11-3, the J call TRBJ1-1, with D hard to call. CDR1 is SGHNT and CDR2 is YENEEA in the germline V gene. The CDR3 runs to 14 residues. CDR3 sequence: CASSFKVAVTEPFF. Here the CDR3 DNA reads TGTGCCAGCAGCTTTAAAGTGGCGGTCACTGAACCTTTCTTT.

About this clonotype itself: The junction departs from the called germline gene at one end, perhaps through a read error. This chain uses TRBV7-9 with TRBJ2-3; D might be TRBD2 (5 bases). The CDR3 consists of 16 residues. The germline V gene encodes CDR1 SEHNR and CDR2 FQNEAQ (reference sequence). The CDR3, as DNA: TGTGCCAGCAGCCTATTACTAGTGGGAGCCACAGATATGCAGTACTTT. It is translated as CASSLLLVGATDMQYF.

A note on this clonotype: The junction differs from germline at one of its ends, possibly a read error. This sequence joins TRBV11-2 and TRBJ2-7, with D possibly TRBD2 on 6 matching bases. The CDR3 consists of 15 residues. Germline lookup yields CDR1 SGHAT and CDR2 FQNNGV. CDR3 sequence (DNA): TGTGCCAGCACCTTAGGAGCTAGCGATTCCTACGAGCAGTACTTC. Protein sequence: CASTLGASDSYEQYF.